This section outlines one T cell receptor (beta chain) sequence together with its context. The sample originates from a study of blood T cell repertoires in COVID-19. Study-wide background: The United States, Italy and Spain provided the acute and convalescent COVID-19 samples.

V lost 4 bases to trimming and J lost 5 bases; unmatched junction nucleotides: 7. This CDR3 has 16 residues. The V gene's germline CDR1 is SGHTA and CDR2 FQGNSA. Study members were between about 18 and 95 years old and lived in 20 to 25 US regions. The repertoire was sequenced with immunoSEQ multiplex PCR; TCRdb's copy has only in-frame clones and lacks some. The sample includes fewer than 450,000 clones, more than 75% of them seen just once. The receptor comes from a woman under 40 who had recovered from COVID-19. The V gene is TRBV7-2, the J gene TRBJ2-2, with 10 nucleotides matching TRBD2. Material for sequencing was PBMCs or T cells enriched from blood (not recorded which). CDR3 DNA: TGTGCCAGCAGCTCCAGAGCGGGGGGGACGACCGGGGAGCTGTTTTTT. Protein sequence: CASSSRAGGTTGELFF.